Listed below are T cell receptor beta chains from one sample, sequenced in a study of shared clonotypes between healthy human individuals. TCRdb's copy holds only in-frame clones and misses some; the assay was immunoSEQ multiplex PCR. Of over 850,000 clones in the sample, about 84% are singletons; the top ten hold around 0.47%. The sequenced sample consisted of memory CD4+ T cells from PBMCs. The receptors stem from a man younger than 30 in good health. Some clones in this sample may be carry-over from other donors' samples. CDR3s include the opening cysteine and the closing phenylalanine or tryptophan. Each record gives: D gene, J gene, V gene, clone size, CDR3 protein, CDR3 DNA. D genes are given only for firm matches. A clone size is listed for some rows: how often the clone was seen (once, few, many), or a class if it is expanded.

NA | TRBJ2-2 | TRBV19 | NA | CASSSGRNTGELFF | TGTGCCAGTAGTTCAGGGAGGAACACCGGGGAGCTGTTTTTT
NA | TRBJ1-4 | TRBV6-1 | NA | CASSELTGTNEKLFF | TGTGCCAGCAGTGAATTGACAGGAACTAATGAAAAACTGTTTTTT
TRBD1 | TRBJ1-2 | TRBV11-2 | NA | CASSSRQGLYGYTF | TGTGCCAGCAGCTCTCGACAGGGGCTCTATGGCTACACCTTC
NA | TRBJ1-1 | TRBV5-8 | many | CASSLDGQNTEAFF | TGTGCCAGCAGCCTGGACGGACAGAACACTGAAGCTTTCTTT
NA | TRBJ2-7 | TRBV6-6 | NA | CASSPGQPYEQYF | TGTGCCAGCAGTCCCGGACAGCCCTACGAGCAGTACTTC
NA | TRBJ1-1 | TRBV7-4 | NA | CASSRESRTEAFF | TGTGCCAGCAGCCGGGAGTCGAGAACAGAAGCTTTCTTT
NA | TRBJ1-1 | TRBV7-2 | few | CASSPAWVGAEAFF | TGTGCCAGCAGCCCAGCCTGGGTGGGAGCTGAAGCTTTCTTT
NA | TRBJ2-1 | TRBV9 | NA | CASSVASYNEQFF | TGTGCCAGCAGCGTAGCTTCTTACAATGAGCAGTTCTTC
NA | TRBJ1-2 | TRBV5-1 | NA | CASSLESGDGYTF | TGCGCCAGCAGCTTGGAGTCTGGGGATGGCTACACCTTC
NA | TRBJ2-2 | TRBV7-8 | once | CASSYLTVSNTGELFF | TGTGCCAGCAGCTACTTGACAGTGTCGAACACCGGGGAGCTGTTTTTT
NA | TRBJ1-4 | TRBV4-1 | NA | CASSQGRNADRLKEKLFF | TGCGCCAGCAGCCAGGGACGGAACGCGGACCGGTTAAAAGAAAAACTGTTTTTT
TRBD1 | TRBJ1-5 | TRBV4-1 | NA | CASSQGAGQRNQPQHF | TGCGCCAGCAGCCAAGGAGCGGGACAGCGGAATCAGCCCCAGCATTTT
NA | TRBJ1-2 | TRBV9 | NA | CASSSRTTNYGYTF | TGTGCCAGCAGCTCCAGGACAACCAACTATGGCTACACCTTC